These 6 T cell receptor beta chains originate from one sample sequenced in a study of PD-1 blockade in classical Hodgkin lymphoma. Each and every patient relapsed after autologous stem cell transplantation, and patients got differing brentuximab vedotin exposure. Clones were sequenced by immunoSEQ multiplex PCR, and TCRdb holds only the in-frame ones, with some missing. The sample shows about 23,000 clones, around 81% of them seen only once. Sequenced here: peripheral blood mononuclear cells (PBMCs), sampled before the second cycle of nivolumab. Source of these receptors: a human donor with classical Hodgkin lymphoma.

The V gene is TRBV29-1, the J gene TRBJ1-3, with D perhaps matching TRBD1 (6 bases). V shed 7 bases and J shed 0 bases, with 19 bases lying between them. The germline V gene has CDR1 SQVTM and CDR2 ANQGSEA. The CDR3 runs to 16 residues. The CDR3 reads CSAAGTWDLSGNTIYF. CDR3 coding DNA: TGCAGCGCAGCCGGGACATGGGATCTCTCTGGAAACACCATATATTTT.

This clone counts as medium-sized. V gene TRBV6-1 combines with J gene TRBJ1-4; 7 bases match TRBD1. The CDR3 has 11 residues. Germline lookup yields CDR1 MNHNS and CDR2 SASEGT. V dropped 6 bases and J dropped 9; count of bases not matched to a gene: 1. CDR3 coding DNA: TGTGCCAGCAGGGGACAGCAAAAACTGTTTTTT. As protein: CASRGQQKLFF.

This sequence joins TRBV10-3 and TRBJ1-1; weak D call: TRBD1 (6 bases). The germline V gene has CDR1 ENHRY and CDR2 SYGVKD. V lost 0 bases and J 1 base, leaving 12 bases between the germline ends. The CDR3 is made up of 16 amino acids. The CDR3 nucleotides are TGTGCCATCAGTGAGTCCGGGGGGGGCTGGAACACTGAAGCTTTCTTT. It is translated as CAISESGGGWNTEAFF.

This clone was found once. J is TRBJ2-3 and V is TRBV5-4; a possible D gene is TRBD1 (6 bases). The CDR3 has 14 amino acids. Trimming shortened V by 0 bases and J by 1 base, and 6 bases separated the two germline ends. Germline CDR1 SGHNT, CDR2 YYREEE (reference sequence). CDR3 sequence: CASSLDRGTDTQYF. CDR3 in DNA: TGTGCCAGCAGCTTGGACAGGGGCACAGATACGCAGTATTTT. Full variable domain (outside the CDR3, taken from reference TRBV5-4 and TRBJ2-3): ETGVTQSPTHLIKTRGQQVTLRCSSQSGHNTVSWYQQALGQGPQFIFQYYREEENGRGNFPPRFSGLQFPNYSSELNVNALELDDSALYLCASSLDRGTDTQYFGPGTRLTVL.

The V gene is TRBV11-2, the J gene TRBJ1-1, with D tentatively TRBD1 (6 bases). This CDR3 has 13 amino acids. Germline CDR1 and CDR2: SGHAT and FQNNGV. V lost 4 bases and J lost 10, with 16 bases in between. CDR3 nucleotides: TGTGCCAGCAGCTCAAAAAGGGGGAGGGGAGCTTTCTTT. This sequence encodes CASSSKRGRGAFF.

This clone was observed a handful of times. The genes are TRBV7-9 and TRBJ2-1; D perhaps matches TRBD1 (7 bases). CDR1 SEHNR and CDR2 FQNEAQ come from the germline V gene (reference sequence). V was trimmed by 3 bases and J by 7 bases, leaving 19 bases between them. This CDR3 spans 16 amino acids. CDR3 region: CASSFPGGTSPNEQFF. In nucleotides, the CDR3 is TGTGCCAGCAGCTTCCCAGGGGGGACCAGCCCAAATGAGCAGTTCTTC.